This T cell receptor beta chain was sequenced in a study of spatial heterogeneity in lung cancer (dated by TCRdb to about 2019). About the study as a whole: Beta-chain transcripts were consistently detected in greater numbers than alpha-chain transcripts, which likely reflected higher beta-chain transcript abundance. In the raw uncorrected reads, each unique combination of TCR and UMI appeared on average more than ten times. In non-small cell lung cancer, the study made a quantitative comparison of TCR alpha and beta repertoires among multiple tumor regions, matched nontumor lung and blood. Nonsynonymous mutation counts, determined by whole-exome sequencing of tumor tissue, were related to TCR repertoire features. Both alpha and beta chains were TCR-sequenced in approximately 220 tumor regions, 64 matched nontumor lung samples and more than 50 PBMC samples obtained at surgery. Points the paper makes about the study in general: Ubiquitous expanded tumor TCRs showed up in blood more often at tumor resection than at routine follow-up. Additional single-cell paired TCR alpha and beta sequencing was considered necessary to confirm, at a functional level, the hypothesis that regional TCRs recognize regional mutations.

The library relied on 5' RACE. Sequencing was performed on a NextSeq 500. The TCR library protocol attached a unique molecular identifier to each TCR cDNA molecule to allow correction of PCR and sequencing errors. The authors' analysis ran thus. TCR identification, UMI-based error correction and CDR3 extraction were all carried out with Decombinator tools. TCRs above a frequency of 2 per 1,000, corresponding to the top 1% of the tumor frequency distribution, were defined as expanded. Renyi diversity was computed with the R vegan package after each repertoire had been subsampled 100 times to 5,000 TCRs. CDR3 similarity networks were built from amino acid triplet string-kernel similarity, with CDR3s being connected when pairwise similarity was above 0.82. The raw public data were reprocessed by TCRdb itself: fastp quality trimming at Q25, MiXCR clonotype calling, in-frame beta chains only. Entries are consolidated by CDR3 protein sequence, retaining the most common genes and DNA. V and J calls and clone size were set by TCRdb, not the authors. The table for this sample lists over 10,000 distinct CDR3 sequences; around 4% of them were counted only once. Jointly, the top ten make up roughly 45% of the sample.

At least ten counts were recorded for this clonotype. It has no known antigen specificity. No much larger clone is present one base from it, and per-base qualities are unavailable. V is reduced by 5 bases and J by 6 bases, leaving a spacing of 13 bases between them. According to the germline V gene (reference sequence), CDR1 reads PRHDT and CDR2 reads FYEKMQ. Inclusive of the bounding cysteine and phenylalanine, the CDR3 is 14 residues long. CDR3 DNA is the only sequence kept; it has 42 bases, read in frame from the first base. The sample's time point label, in plain terms: sample taken at primary tumor resection. Samples were obtained from about 75 patients with early-stage, untreated non-small cell lung cancer from the lung TRACERx cohort. TCR sequencing used whole RNA extracted from tumor and nontumor lung tissue, or from cryopreserved PBMC samples, without cell sorting. A patient was chosen for TCR sequencing only when enough RNA was available from at least two tumor regions.

The V and J segments used are TRBV13 and TRBJ2-2; a confident D gene designation cannot be given. The clonotype originates from a male donor with early-stage non-small cell lung cancer. The sample in question was PBMCs, obtained at surgery. The base sequence is TGTGCCAGCAGCCGCGCTGCAAGAGCCGGGGAGCTGTTTTTT. Translated, this gives CASSRAARAGELFF. Extended through the reference TRBV13 and TRBJ2-2 proteins, this CDR3 yields the full variable domain: AAGVIQSPRHLIKEKRETATLKCYPIPRHDTVYWYQQGPGQDPQFLISFYEKMQSDKGSIPDRFSAQQFSDYHSELNMSSLELGDSALYFCASSRAARAGELFFGEGSRLTVL.